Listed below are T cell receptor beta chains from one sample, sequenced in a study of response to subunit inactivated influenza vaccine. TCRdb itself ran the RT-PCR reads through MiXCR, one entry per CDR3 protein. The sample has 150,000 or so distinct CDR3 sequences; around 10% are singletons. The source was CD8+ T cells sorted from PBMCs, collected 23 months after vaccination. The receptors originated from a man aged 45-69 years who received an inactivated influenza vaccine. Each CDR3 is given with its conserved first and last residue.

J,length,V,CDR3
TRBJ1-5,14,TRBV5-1,CASSLGPHNQPQHF
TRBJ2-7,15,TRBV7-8,CASSLRTVIGREQYF
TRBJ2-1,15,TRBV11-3,CASSVSGGALNEQFF
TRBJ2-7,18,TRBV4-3,CASSQAPTIQGGLGEQYF
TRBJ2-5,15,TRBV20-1,CSARDEAGPLETQYF
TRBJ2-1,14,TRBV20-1,CSASDRASYNEQFF
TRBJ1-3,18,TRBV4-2,CASSQGFNLVSTGNTIYF
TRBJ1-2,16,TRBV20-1,CSAVPGLTAKDYGYTF
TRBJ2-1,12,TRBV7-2,CASTSSYNEQFF
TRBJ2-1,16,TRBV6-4,CASTHLRESSYNEQFF
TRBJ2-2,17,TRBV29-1,CSVAPGSGRALAGELFF
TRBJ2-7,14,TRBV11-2,CASTYLVAAYEQYF
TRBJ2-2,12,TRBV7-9,CASTPSFRELFF
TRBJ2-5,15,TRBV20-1,CSARRGTGPQETQYF
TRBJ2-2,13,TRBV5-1,CASSYGGTGELFF
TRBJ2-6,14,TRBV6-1,CASTPASGANVLTF
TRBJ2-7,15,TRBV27,CAGSLSGGRTYEQYF
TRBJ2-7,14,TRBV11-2,CASSLGARAYEQYF
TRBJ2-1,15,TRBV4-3,CASSQELAGFHEQFF
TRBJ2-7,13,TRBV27,CASSFNGAYEQYF
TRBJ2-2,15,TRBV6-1,CASSWDREGSGELFF
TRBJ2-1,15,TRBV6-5,CASSYSGASYNEQFF
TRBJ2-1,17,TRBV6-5,CASSYSILAGSYNEQFF
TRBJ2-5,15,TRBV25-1,CASRGGMGSRETQYF
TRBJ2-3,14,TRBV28,CASSFGVVTDTQYF
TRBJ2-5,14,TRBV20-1,CSASPRGQVETQYF
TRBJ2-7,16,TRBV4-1,CASSQDLALGPYEQYF
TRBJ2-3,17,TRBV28,CASSHPTSGRAWDTQYF
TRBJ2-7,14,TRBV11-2,CASSPGRDSYEQYF
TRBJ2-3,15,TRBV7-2,CASSLYVRHTDTQYF
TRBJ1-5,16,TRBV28,CASSPLSGYSNQPQHF
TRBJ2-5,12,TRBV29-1,CSAPGGTETQYF
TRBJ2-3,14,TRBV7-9,CASSRRTGEDTQYF
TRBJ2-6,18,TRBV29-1,CSVLLPTSRVSGANVLTF
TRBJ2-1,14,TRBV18,CASSPTEGNNEQLF
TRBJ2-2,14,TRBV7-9,CASSPHTGREELFF
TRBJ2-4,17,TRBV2,CASTTTGTGDAKNIQYF
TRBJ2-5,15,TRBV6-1,CASRQGGTAQETQYF
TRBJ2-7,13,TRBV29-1,CSVDGTGGYEQYF
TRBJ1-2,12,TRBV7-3,CASSLGGQGFTF
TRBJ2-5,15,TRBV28,CASSWKAVAQETQYF